Here is one T cell receptor (beta chain) with its context. Its antigen remains unidentified. The data derive from a study of T cell clones after liver transplantation. Looking at the study overall: A pre-transplant mixed lymphocyte reaction with TCRbeta sequencing defined graft-donor-reactive clones followed in post-transplant blood. Study results and limitations: Post-transplant, graft-donor-reactive CD4 TCRbeta sequences in blood dropped significantly in most of the 8 subjects. In a couple of subjects, few donor cells limited the measurable donor-reactive repertoire. Compared with third party-reactive sequences, donor-reactive ones declined more, independent of withdrawal success.

CDR1 MDHEN and CDR2 SYDVKM come from the germline V gene. This CDR3 has 16 amino acids. Trimming removed 5 bases from V and 7 bases from J; junction bases left unmatched: 10. TCRdb's copy holds only in-frame clones and misses some; the assay was immunoSEQ multiplex PCR. This table holds tens of thousands of clones, over 70% found once. The source is a human patient who received a liver transplant. The T cells may partly be graft donor cells. The genes are TRBV28 and TRBJ2-1; 11 bases match TRBD2. Specimen: CD4+ T cells from blood, collected 12 months after liver transplant. CDR3 amino acids: CASSGQSSGRGNEQFF. The CDR3, as DNA: TGTGCCAGCAGTGGCCAGAGTAGCGGGAGGGGGAATGAGCAGTTCTTC. The full variable domain, with the rest looked up from reference TRBV28 and TRBJ2-1, is DVKVTQSSRYLVKRTGEKVFLECVQDMDHENMFWYRQDPGLGLRLIYFSYDVKMKEKGDIPEGYSVSREKKERFSLILESASTNQTSMYLCASSGQSSGRGNEQFFGPGTRLTVL.